This T cell receptor (beta chain) was documented in a study of T-cell reconstitution after alpha-beta-depleted transplantation in children. Findings of the study overall: The study reportedly traced alpha-beta T cells about two months after transplant to several hundred expanded graft clones. Some patients owed their high day-60 TCRbeta diversity to surviving recipient T cells and thymic progenitors. The main origin of T-cell counts and diversity one year after transplant was newly produced T cells.

In regard to this clonotype: Its specificity is unknown.

The J segment lost 3 bases and the V segment lost 3 bases, leaving 2 bases of the junction unmatched. This CDR3 spans 15 amino acids. Germline V gene sequence: CDR1 ENHRY, CDR2 SYGVKD. A library of TCRbeta sequences, prepared with unique molecular identifiers, was generated. TCRdb redid the calling of the PCR reads with MiXCR, one entry per CDR3 protein. The table lists more than 500,000 distinct CDR3 sequences, about an eighth of them singletons. The TCR was taken from a female patient under 10 years old who had a stem cell transplant for aplastic anemia, so the T cells may come from the graft donor. The sample was PBMCs, mostly from graft donor cells, taken 180 days after TCRalphabeta/CD19-depleted stem cell transplant. The chain combines TRBV10-3 with TRBJ2-5, with 12 bases identical to TRBD2. CDR3 in amino acids: CAISDRLAGEETQYF. CDR3 sequence (DNA): TGTGCCATCAGTGATCGACTAGCGGGGGAAGAGACCCAGTACTTC.